This entry describes one T cell receptor beta chain. This sample stems from a study of radiotherapy plus CTLA-4 blockade in lung cancer. Study-wide background: Objective response was observed in roughly 20% of patients, and disease control in roughly 31%.

Trimming took 1 base from V and 0 from J, leaving 12 bases between them. CDR1 and CDR2 (germline): LGHNA, YSLEER. This CDR3 comprises 16 residues. The table came from immunoSEQ multiplex PCR; TCRdb's copy has only in-frame clones and leaves some out. The table shows some 100,000 clones, with about four fifths occurring only once. The source is a human donor with non-small cell lung cancer that progressed on radiotherapy plus ipilimumab. V is TRBV4-3 and J is TRBJ1-1, with D maybe TRBD1 (5 bases). The specimen comprised peripheral blood, sampled from a patient treated with radiotherapy plus ipilimumab. CDR3 amino acids: CASSQGLTDLNTEAFF. CDR3 DNA sequence: TGCGCCAGCAGCCAAGGTTTGACAGACCTGAACACTGAAGCTTTCTTT.